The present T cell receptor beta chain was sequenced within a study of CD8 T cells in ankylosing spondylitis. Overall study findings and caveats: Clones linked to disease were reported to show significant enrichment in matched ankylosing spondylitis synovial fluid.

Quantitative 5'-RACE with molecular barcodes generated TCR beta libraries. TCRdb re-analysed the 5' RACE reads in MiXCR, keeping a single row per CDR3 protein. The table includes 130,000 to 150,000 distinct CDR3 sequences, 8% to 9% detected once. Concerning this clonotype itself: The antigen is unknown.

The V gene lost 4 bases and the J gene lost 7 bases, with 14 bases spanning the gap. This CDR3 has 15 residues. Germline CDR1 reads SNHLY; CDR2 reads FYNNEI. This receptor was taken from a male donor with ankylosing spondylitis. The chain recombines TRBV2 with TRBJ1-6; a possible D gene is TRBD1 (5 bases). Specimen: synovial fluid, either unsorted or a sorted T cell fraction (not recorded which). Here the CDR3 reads CASSGNGGANSPLHF. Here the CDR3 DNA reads TGTGCCAGCAGTGGCAATGGTGGGGCGAATTCACCCCTCCACTTT.